Listed below are T cell receptor beta chains from one sample, sequenced in a study of chemoradiotherapy in HPV16-positive cancers. Using immunoSEQ multiplex PCR, the repertoire was profiled, and TCRdb retains in-frame clones only, with some absent. The sample lists about 68,000 clones; 88% were seen once. The source material was blood, sampled from a patient who underwent chemoradiotherapy. All receptors derive from a human donor with HPV-associated anogenital cancer. CDR3s include the opening cysteine and the closing phenylalanine or tryptophan. D genes are given only for firm matches. Size is omitted from some rows. Given values are once, few, many or a class for expanded clones.

v_call	d_call	clone_size	j_call	cdr3_nt	cdr3_aa
TRBV4-1	TRBD2	.	TRBJ2-1	TGCGCCAGCAGCCAATTTCTAGCGGGGTACAATGAGCAGTTCTTC	CASSQFLAGYNEQFF
TRBV19	.	.	TRBJ1-1	TGTGCCAGTAGTACTACGGGGAACACTGAAGCTTTCTTT	CASSTTGNTEAFF
TRBV5-1	.	.	TRBJ1-2	TGCGCCAGCAGCGGAGACAGTGGCTATGGCTACACCTTC	CASSGDSGYGYTF
TRBV4-1	TRBD1	.	TRBJ2-7	TGCGCCAGCAGCCACCCACAGGGGGCTTACTACGAGCAGTACTTC	CASSHPQGAYYEQYF
TRBV9	TRBD2	.	TRBJ2-1	TGTGCCAGCAGCGTAGGAGCGGGGAATACCTACAATGAGCAGTTCTTC	CASSVGAGNTYNEQFF
TRBV5-1	.	.	TRBJ2-1	TGCGCCAGCAGCTTAACGGAAGCCTACAATGAGCAGTTCTTC	CASSLTEAYNEQFF
TRBV9	.	.	TRBJ2-3	TGTGCCAGCAGCGTAGGTTCATTATCTGCCACAGATACGCAGTATTTT	CASSVGSLSATDTQYF
TRBV4-1	.	.	TRBJ1-2	TGCGCCAGCAGCCATGGACTCCGGGGGGCTCTTGGGGGCTACACCTTC	CASSHGLRGALGGYTF
TRBV6-6	TRBD1	.	TRBJ1-4	TGTGCCAGCAGTCGACAGGGGCTTAATGAAAAACTGTTTTTT	CASSRQGLNEKLFF
TRBV10-3	TRBD1	.	TRBJ2-1	TGTGCCATCAGTGAGTCCAGGACAGGGACAATCAGGGAGCAGTTCTTC	CAISESRTGTIREQFF
TRBV29-1	.	once	TRBJ1-4	TGCAGCGTTGTACAGGGTTCTAATGAAAAACTGTTTTTT	CSVVQGSNEKLFF
TRBV28	TRBD2	.	TRBJ2-3	TGTGCCAGCAGCCGCCGGACTAGCGGGACTAGCACAGATACGCAGTATTTT	CASSRRTSGTSTDTQYF
TRBV16	.	once	TRBJ1-5	TGTGCCAGCAGCCAAATGCAGGACCTCTCACGGGGGAGCAATCAGCCCCAGCATTTT	CASSQMQDLSRGSNQPQHF
TRBV15	TRBD2	.	TRBJ2-5	TGTGCCACCAGCGACGAAGGGACTAACCAAGAGACCCAGTACTTC	CATSDEGTNQETQYF
TRBV5-1	.	.	TRBJ2-2	TGCGCCAGCAGCCCGGTAGTCGTGGGGACCGGGGAGCTGTTTTTT	CASSPVVVGTGELFF
TRBV19	TRBD1	.	TRBJ2-7	TGTGCCAGTAGTAAGACGGCTCCGGGACAGGGCCTCTACGAGCAGTACTTC	CASSKTAPGQGLYEQYF
TRBV11-3	.	few	TRBJ2-1	TGTGCCAGCAGCCGCCCGGGCCATGAGCAGTTCTTC	CASSRPGHEQFF
TRBV7-7	.	.	TRBJ2-5	TGTGCTAGCAGCTCAATTTCGTGGGGGGACGAGACCCAGTACTTC	CASSSISWGDETQYF
TRBV5-1	.	.	TRBJ1-2	TGCGCCAGCAGCTTGGATGGCGAGCCTCTATATGGCTACACCTTC	CASSLDGEPLYGYTF
TRBV25-1	.	.	TRBJ2-1	TGTGCCAGCAGTCCATTCCTAGGACACTACAATGAGCAGTTCTTC	CASSPFLGHYNEQFF
TRBV18	.	few	TRBJ2-2	TGTGCCAGCTCACCATTACCGACGAACACCGGGGAGCTGTTTTTT	CASSPLPTNTGELFF
TRBV5-6	.	.	TRBJ2-7	TGTGCCAGCAGCTTCCGTTTGAGGGGTAAACACTACGAGCAGTACTTC	CASSFRLRGKHYEQYF
TRBV30	.	.	TRBJ2-5	TGTGCCTGGAGTGTACTGGAATTCCAAGAGACCCAGTACTTC	CAWSVLEFQETQYF
TRBV5-1	.	.	TRBJ1-1	TGCGCCAGCAGCTTGGCGGTCAGGGGTACGGCTGAAGCTTTCTTT	CASSLAVRGTAEAFF
TRBV10-3	.	.	TRBJ2-5	TGTGCCATCAGTGAGGCCCGAGAGACCCAGTACTTC	CAISEARETQYF
TRBV29-1	TRBD2	.	TRBJ2-7	TGCAGCGCAATGATATCAGGGGGGGGACTAGCGGGAGAGTACTACGAGCAGTACTTC	CSAMISGGGLAGEYYEQYF
TRBV2	.	.	TRBJ2-5	TGTGCCAGCACGGACGGCATAACTACGGGCGAGACCCAGTACTTC	CASTDGITTGETQYF
TRBV27	.	.	TRBJ1-2	TGTGCCAGCAGTGTACGACAGGCTAACTATGGCTACACCTTC	CASSVRQANYGYTF
TRBV19	.	.	TRBJ1-5	TGTGCCAGTAGTACCCCATATAGCAATCAGCCCCAGCATTTT	CASSTPYSNQPQHF
TRBV28	.	few	TRBJ1-5	TGTGCCAGCAGTTTATTTTTGGGGCGAGGGAATCAGCCCCAGCATTTT	CASSLFLGRGNQPQHF
TRBV5-4	TRBD1	.	TRBJ2-4	TGTGCCAGCAGAACCGACAGGGTCGGCATTCAGTACTTC	CASRTDRVGIQYF
TRBV11-2	TRBD2	.	TRBJ2-1	TGTGCCAGCAGCCCTCGGGGGGGCAACAATGAGCAGTTCTTC	CASSPRGGNNEQFF
TRBV29-1	.	.	TRBJ1-1	TGCAGCGTTCAAACGGGGTCCACTGAAGCTTTCTTT	CSVQTGSTEAFF
TRBV27	TRBD1	.	TRBJ2-3	TGTGCCAGCAGTTCCGGACAGGGCAGCACAGATACGCAGTATTTT	CASSSGQGSTDTQYF
TRBV29-1	.	once	TRBJ1-2	TGCAGCGTTGATCACCTACGGGGTGGCTACACCTTC	CSVDHLRGGYTF
TRBV19	.	.	TRBJ1-2	TGTGCCACCGCCGGGACAAGGACTAACTATGGCTACACCTTC	CATAGTRTNYGYTF
TRBV11-2	.	.	TRBJ1-2	TGTGCCAGCAGCTTAGGGGGGACATCTTATGGCTACACCTTC	CASSLGGTSYGYTF
TRBV5-8	.	.	TRBJ1-2	TGTGCCAGCAGCTTTCCGAGGGGGGACGTCTATGGCTACACCTTC	CASSFPRGDVYGYTF
TRBV6-1	TRBD2	.	TRBJ2-1	TGTGCCAGCAGTGAAATTGGCGGGAGAATGAATGAGCAGTTCTTC	CASSEIGGRMNEQFF
TRBV29-1	TRBD1	few	TRBJ2-2	TGCAGCGTCCAGGGGGCCGGGGAGCTGTTTTTT	CSVQGAGELFF
TRBV7-3	.	.	TRBJ2-1	TGTGCCAGCAGCTCTACGGGGGGCCAACAGTTCTTC	CASSSTGGQQFF
TRBV5-1	.	.	TRBJ1-1	TGCGCCAGCAGCTTGTGGGGGGGCACTGAAGCTTTCTTT	CASSLWGGTEAFF
TRBV4-1	TRBD1	.	TRBJ2-5	TGCGCCAGCAGCCAATTGACAGGGGGAGAGACCCAGTACTTC	CASSQLTGGETQYF
TRBV29-1	.	.	TRBJ1-2	TGCAGCGTTGAAAGCGGTAACTATGGCTACACCTTC	CSVESGNYGYTF
TRBV19	TRBD1	once	TRBJ1-2	TGTGCCAGTAGTATAGTCGGACAGGGCCGTGGCTACACCTTC	CASSIVGQGRGYTF
TRBV5-4	.	.	TRBJ2-2	TGTGCCAGCAGCTTGGCACAGAACACCGGGGAGCTGTTTTTT	CASSLAQNTGELFF
TRBV21-1	.	.	TRBJ2-5	TGTGCCAGCAGCAAAGTGAGCGAAAGGTACCAAGAGACCCAGTACTTC	CASSKVSERYQETQYF
TRBV15	.	.	TRBJ1-5	TGTGCCACCAGCAGTGGAGATGGCAATCAGCCCCAGCATTTT	CATSSGDGNQPQHF
TRBV9	TRBD1	.	TRBJ1-2	TGTGCCAGCAGCGGAGGGACAGGAGGCTACACCTTC	CASSGGTGGYTF
TRBV5-4	TRBD1	.	TRBJ2-7	TGTGCCAGCAGCTTGGGGGACAGGGCCTACGAGCAGTACTTC	CASSLGDRAYEQYF
TRBV4-1	TRBD2	.	TRBJ2-7	TGCGCCAGCAGCCAAATCTATCCGGGAGGGCTCAGCTACGAGCAGTACTTC	CASSQIYPGGLSYEQYF
TRBV25-1	.	.	TRBJ2-5	TGTGCCAGCAGTGAATATAGGGGGGGGGAGACCCAGTACTTC	CASSEYRGGETQYF
TRBV6-5	.	.	TRBJ1-2	TGTGCCAGCAGGTCGTTCGCAGGTAGCTATGGCTACACCTTC	CASRSFAGSYGYTF